This passage covers 30 T cell receptor beta chains from one sample sequenced in a study of diagnostic markers for celiac disease. TCRdb reprocessed the reads, keeping one entry per CDR3 protein, no DNA. This table holds a few thousand distinct CDR3 sequences. The sequenced material came from either unsorted cells or a sorted T cell fraction (not recorded which). The receptors were gathered from a human donor. This table probably holds off-target reads from a library built for another chain.

Measured by frequency, this clonotype is medium-sized. This chain uses TRBV6-2 or TRBV6-3 with TRBJ1-1. The germline gives CDR1 MNHEY, CDR2 SVGEGT. The CDR3 length is 14 residues. CDR3 protein: CASNQANMNTEAFF.

The chain couples TRBV20-1 to TRBJ2-7; TCRdb picks TRBD1, but there is no DNA to check that call. Looked up from germline, CDR1 is DFQATT and CDR2 is SNEGSKA (reference sequence). There are 14 residues in the CDR3. CDR3 residues: CSASSGASSYEQYF.

This clonotype is classed as large by frequency. This chain connects TRBV10-3 to TRBJ1-2; TCRdb gives TRBD1 as the D gene, but with no DNA this cannot be confirmed. Germline V gene lookup returns CDR1 ENHRY and CDR2 SYGVKD. The CDR3 has 14 amino acids. CDR3: CAITVTGKDYGYTF.

This clonotype is deemed medium-sized by its frequency. The chain has TRBV9 and TRBJ1-2; TCRdb picks TRBD1, but there is no DNA to check that call. Per the germline V gene, CDR1 is SGDLS and CDR2 is YYNGEE. The CDR3 is 16 amino acids. The CDR3 here is CASSVNSGTGNFGYTF.

The chain joins TRBV6-2 or TRBV6-3 to TRBJ2-6; no DNA is available, so the TRBD2 call from TCRdb remains unchecked. Germline values: CDR1 MNHEY, CDR2 SVGEGT. The CDR3 totals 18 residues. The CDR3 reads CASRHRRGLGSGANVLTF.

This chain joins TRBV7-2 and TRBJ2-7. Germline CDR1 reads SGHTA; CDR2 reads FQGNSA. The CDR3 extends over 13 amino acids. The CDR3 region is CASSLVANYEQYF.

In terms of frequency, this clonotype is medium-sized. J is TRBJ2-3 and V is TRBV10-3; checking the TCRdb D call of TRBD1 is not possible without DNA. The germline V gene encodes CDR1 ENHRY and CDR2 SYGVKD. The CDR3 length is 15 residues. CDR3 sequence: CAISEPGHPVDTQYF.

The rearrangement uses TRBV19 and TRBJ1-3; no DNA is available, so the TRBD1 call from TCRdb remains unchecked. Germline CDR1 reads LNHDA; CDR2 reads SQIVND (reference sequence). The CDR3 has 14 amino acids. The CDR3: CASGTGSSGNTIYF.

J is TRBJ1-2 and V is TRBV18; checking the TCRdb D call of TRBD1 is not possible without DNA. The CDR3 contains 15 residues. The germline CDR1 and CDR2 sequences are KGHSH and LQKENI. The CDR3 spells CASSPSGQGAYGYTF.

This clonotype is labeled large based on frequency. V and J are TRBV30 and TRBJ2-2; with no DNA, the TCRdb D assignment of TRBD2 cannot be verified. Germline CDR1 and CDR2: GTSNPN and SVGIG (reference sequence). The CDR3 consists of 15 residues. CDR3: CAWKGSAARTGELFF.

The CDR3 here is CASSEGRNSPLHF. V gene TRBV2 combines with J gene TRBJ1-6. The CDR3 consists of 13 residues. Germline values: CDR1 SNHLY, CDR2 FYNNEI.

The rearrangement joins TRBV6-6 to TRBJ2-1; TCRdb's D call, TRBD2, is unchecked because there is no DNA. CDR3 length: 15 residues. Germline loops: CDR1 MNHNY, CDR2 SVGAGI (reference sequence). CDR3 sequence: CASRLAGFSYNEQFF.

This clonotype is labeled medium-sized based on frequency. The V gene is TRBV5-5, the J gene TRBJ1-1. The CDR3 runs 12 residues. The germline gives CDR1 SGHKS, CDR2 YYEKEE (reference sequence). The CDR3 sequence is CASSLGRTEAFF.

Frequency places this clonotype as medium-sized. The chain employs TRBV7-2 and TRBJ1-4. Germline V gene data show CDR1 as SGHTA and CDR2 as FQGNSA. This CDR3 has 14 residues. CDR3 loop: CASSLRGNDEKLFF.

The CDR3 reads CASNEKGVSGYGYTF. The chain couples TRBV28 to TRBJ1-2; checking the TCRdb D call of TRBD1 is not possible without DNA. Germline-derived CDR1 and CDR2 are MDHEN and SYDVKM. There are 15 residues in the CDR3.

According to its frequency, this clonotype is medium-sized (0.01 to 0.1%). The chain links TRBV12-3 or TRBV12-4 to TRBJ1-4; TCRdb lists TRBD1, though no DNA is available to test this call. The CDR3 is made up of 13 amino acids. The CDR3 spells CASRMGRGQKLFF.

The gene calls are TRBV30 and TRBJ1-1; no DNA is available, so the TRBD1 call from TCRdb remains unchecked. CDR1 and CDR2 (germline): GTSNPN, SVGIG (reference sequence). CDR3 length equals 15 residues. CDR3 sequence: CAWEVDGAALTEAFF.

This clonotype counts as medium-sized by frequency. The chain uses TRBV28 and TRBJ1-5; TCRdb lists TRBD1, though no DNA is available to test this call. Germline-derived CDR1 and CDR2 are MDHEN and SYDVKM. This CDR3 region has 16 residues. This CDR3 reads CASSFVQGQGNQPQHF.

Frequency places this clonotype as large. The chain links TRBV28 to TRBJ2-7; absent DNA, TCRdb's TRBD2 call cannot be checked. The CDR3 has 15 amino acids. Germline CDR1 is MDHEN and CDR2 is SYDVKM. CDR3 sequence: CASSSIAGVTYEQYF.

This clonotype is classed as medium-sized by frequency. The chain carries TRBV5-6 and TRBJ2-7; the TCRdb call, TRBD2, lacks DNA for checking. This CDR3 comprises 16 residues. The germline CDR1 and CDR2 sequences are SGHDT and YYEEEE. The CDR3 protein is CASSLGLAGGPGEQYF.

This rearrangement joins TRBV20-1 to TRBJ2-7. There are 14 residues in the CDR3. Germline values: CDR1 DFQATT, CDR2 SNEGSKA (reference sequence). CDR3 loop: CSAPDETASYEQYF.

Its frequency marks this clonotype as medium-sized (0.01 to 0.1%). The chain uses TRBV7-2 and TRBJ1-2; the TCRdb D gene call, TRBD1, has no DNA to confirm it. The germline CDR1 and CDR2 sequences are SGHTA and FQGNSA. The CDR3 loop spans 15 amino acids. CDR3 region: CASSLGAGVNYGYTF.

By frequency, this clonotype registers large. The chain carries TRBV6-5 and TRBJ1-1. Germline values: CDR1 MNHEY, CDR2 SVGAGI. The CDR3 is 13 residues long. CDR3 amino acids: CASSYSGDSEAFF.

The chain joins TRBV12-3 or TRBV12-4 to TRBJ2-3; the TCRdb D gene call, TRBD1, has no DNA to confirm it. The CDR3 length is 14 residues. The CDR3 protein is CASSLGGSTDTQYF.

Measured by frequency, this clonotype is medium-sized. The chain joins TRBV5-1 to TRBJ2-1; TCRdb designates TRBD2, a call that cannot be tested without DNA. Germline-derived CDR1 and CDR2 are SGHRS and YFSETQ. CDR3 length: 14 residues. Here the CDR3 reads CASTQSSTSREQFF.

This chain uses TRBV7-6 with TRBJ2-2; no DNA is available, so the TRBD1 call from TCRdb remains unchecked. Germline CDR1 reads SGHVS; CDR2 reads FNYEAQ. The CDR3 consists of 17 residues. The CDR3 reads CASSSRARGLGSGELFF.

The rearrangement uses TRBV5-1 and TRBJ1-2. The CDR3 contains 13 residues. Germline CDR1 reads SGHRS; CDR2 reads YFSETQ. The CDR3 reads CASSARFFYGYTF.

Measured by frequency, this clonotype is medium-sized. The chain carries TRBV6-2 or TRBV6-3 and TRBJ1-2. The length of the CDR3 is 12 residues. Germline assignment: CDR1 MNHEY and CDR2 SVGEGT. The CDR3 here is CASSYSAYGYTF.

CDR3 sequence reads: CASPPARGAGTEAFF. The chain employs TRBV18 and TRBJ1-1; TCRdb's assignment of TRBD1 cannot be checked, as there is no DNA. The CDR3 runs 15 residues. The germline V gene encodes CDR1 KGHSH and CDR2 LQKENI.

V and J are TRBV6-2 or TRBV6-3 and TRBJ1-5; the D gene TCRdb calls, TRBD1, cannot be checked with no DNA. Per the germline V gene, CDR1 is MNHEY and CDR2 is SVGEGT. The CDR3 loop spans 16 amino acids. This CDR3 is CASSAIGQGFRQPQHF.